This T cell receptor (beta chain) emerged from a study of cytomegalovirus exposure and HLA in healthy donors (dated by TCRdb to about 2017). With respect to the entire study: An earlier analysis of 587 of the donors reported about 300 Gb of sequence data and 117 million unique TCR beta sequences obtained from some 200 million T cells. About 300 gigabases of sequencing data and around 80 million unique TCR sequences made up an early release that covered approximately 650 HLA-typed donors. Among the roughly 390 genotyped donors, around 79% belonged to the genetic ancestry cluster associated with self-reported Caucasian donors. The aim of the study was to test whether cataloging public T cell receptors could identify signatures of past pathogen exposure. Using immunosequencing, the study profiled T cell repertoires from 550 to 750 subjects and related those repertoires to cytomegalovirus serostatus. Along with the roughly 610-subject first cohort, a separate validation cohort of around 110 different subjects was used. High-throughput TCR immunosequencing, statistical association of individual TCRs with disease status, and machine learning were combined to predict cytomegalovirus infection status. To study patterns of TCR occurrence, a later analysis re-analyzed previously published TCR beta repertoires from under 750 donors and added high-resolution HLA genotyping. In the later analysis, no new phenotypic data were used to find candidate immune exposures; instead, reliance was placed on TCR beta sequences and their occurrence across donors. An earlier analysis of approximately 640 of the donors applied high-throughput TCR beta sequencing to assess whether each TCR beta V gene segment acted as functional or pseudogenic. Donor age, sex, ethnicity and CMV serostatus were compiled together with the repertoire data. A later genetic analysis took genome-wide SNP genotypes for about three fifths of the 666 donors and used that subset as a discovery cohort. Every discovery cohort repertoire had been produced on one sequencing platform. HLA typing included class I and class II loci at four-digit resolution. Typing coverage varied by locus: roughly 629-630 donors for A, B, C, DRB1 and DQB1; around 560 for DQA1; around 610 for DPA1; approximately 450 for DPB1. A handful of DR-DQ haplotypes were treated as single units for association and clustering because of strong linkage in the cohort. Among some 400 genotyped donors of the cohort, an average of about 240,000 unique TCR beta nucleotide sequences were sequenced per donor, approximately 20% of them non-productive. The paper's findings and limits, for the study overall: Correlated functional status among segregating V segments might reflect linkage disequilibrium, but an unknown experimental factor could not be ruled out. Most TCR sequences were seen in very few donors, while some public TCRs were found in many individuals. In this cohort, only TCR beta chains were sequenced, and detectable features were limited by the absence of alpha or paired-chain data. Some IMGT-functional V segments, including TRBV6-2 and TRBV6-3, could not be distinguished by the 87-base-pair reads and were therefore excluded. Assigning TCR associations to individual alleles was difficult when HLA alleles, especially DR and DQ, strongly co-occurred. The study gave a list of 150 to 200 TCR beta chains associated with cytomegalovirus. The presence/absence analyses assumed that sequencing depth was roughly uniform across donors, and that assumption may not be true. A later analysis associated about 18,000 TCR beta sequences with specific HLA alleles at a false discovery rate of 0.05. A group of highly shared sequence variants was considered likely to be a technical artifact of the sequencing pipeline. An earlier analysis of around 600 of the donors showed that most TCR beta V segments appeared in productive rearrangements either about 90% or about 30% of the time, which broadly matched IMGT annotations. Because some donors lacked HLA typing at each locus, the association tests relied only on the typed subset. A further reported finding was that TCR beta sequences accurately predicted the HLA-A and HLA-B alleles for most subjects in the first cohort. Compared with equally common non-associated chains, HLA-associated TCR beta chains in a later analysis were more clonally expanded and had lower generation probabilities. In a later genetic analysis, fewer N-insertions in productive TCRs were reported among donors in an Asian-associated ancestry cluster than the roughly 700-donor mean. Cytomegalovirus status was reported to be diagnosed by the classifier with high specificity and sensitivity in both the original and validation cohorts. A few of the identified cytomegalovirus-associated TCR beta chains were confirmed in vitro to be specific for cytomegalovirus antigens. In a later genetic analysis, a missense DCLRE1C variant was associated with V-gene and J-gene trimming of TCR beta chains, and the association was replicated in an independent cohort. In a later analysis, the rate of TCR association differed among HLA loci, with DRB1 alleles having the most associated TCRs and HLA-C alleles having the fewest. CMV serostatus was the only immune exposure information available for the cohort. Because counts were too low, seventeen rarely observed V segments, including chromosome 9 orphons, were left out of the earlier analysis of 587 of the donors. The authors suggested that the approach could potentially be extended to other disease states and immunological phenotypes. According to a later analysis, most CMV-associated TCR beta chains appeared to be HLA-restricted, and the HLA associations seemed to be driven largely by CMV exposure. According to a later analysis, parvovirus B19, influenza, CMV and Epstein-Barr virus appeared linked to several top co-occurrence clusters.

In total, fewer than 750 healthy bone marrow donors made up the cohort. At the time of sampling, every cohort member was nominally healthy, though immune exposures that went unrecorded were likely present. The donor was CMV seropositive and belonged to the group of 250 to 300 seropositive cohort members. Each donor provided a peripheral blood sample, and peripheral blood mononuclear cells were used for TCR beta sequencing. Genomic DNA was extracted from the blood cell samples with the Qiagen DNeasy Blood Extraction Kit. From the cysteine through the phenylalanine, the CDR3 covers 12 amino acids. The entry retains the CDR3 DNA only, 36 bases that are in frame from base 1. The germline V gene gives CDR1 as SGHVS and CDR2 as FQNEAQ. Deletion took 3 bases off V and 7 bases off J, with a span of 10 bases between the germline ends. Comment on this clone: Its antigen remains unidentified. Base quality data are lacking; no much larger clone is found one base away.

The library was generated by the immunoSEQ multiplex PCR assay. The multiplex PCR relied on a mix of 60 forward primers for TCR Vbeta segments and 13 reverse primers for TCR Jbeta segments. The CDR3 region of rearranged TCR beta genes was amplified from genomic DNA with a multiplex PCR assay. The amplified TCR beta libraries were sequenced on the Illumina HiSeq System as 87-base-pair reads. As for the original processing: A later analysis counted around 72 million unique TCR beta chains across the 550 to 700 repertoires, and roughly 11 million of these chains were shared by at least two donors. Raw reads were error-corrected and collapsed into unique sequences with a nearest-neighbor algorithm that merged closely related sequences to remove PCR and sequencing errors. Alignment of CDR3 sequences to IMGT reference sequences was used to assign V, D and J gene segments. For a sequence to be retained, at least a six-nucleotide match to both a V gene segment and a J gene segment was required. A rearrangement was called productive if the CDR3 had no stop codons and remained in frame with V and J, and every other rearrangement was called non-productive. Following IMGT convention, CDR3 was defined as the stretch from the second conserved V-encoded cysteine to the conserved J-encoded phenylalanine. Sequences without an unambiguous match to a single V gene segment were excluded from the earlier analysis of about 600 of the donors. In an earlier analysis of about 590 of the donors, a V segment was called functional when productive rearrangements were above 56.7%, and segregating when the standard deviation between donors exceeded 5%. A statistical classification framework was developed to diagnose cytomegalovirus status using the catalog of TCR beta chain sequences. V and J gene assignment, in a later analysis, came from comparing TCR nucleotide sequences with IMGT/GENE-DB human TR gene sequences. The TCRdist pipeline was used in a later analysis to assign CDR3 sequences and most-parsimonious VDJ recombination scenarios. A later analysis defined each TCR beta chain by its CDR3 amino acid sequence plus V-gene family, and excluded reads lacking a unique V-gene family. As a way to deal with suspected cross-contamination and a sequencing artifact, a later analysis dropped 450 to 600 nucleotide sequences that were highly shared and had low generation probability. A later analysis calculated a clonal expansion index for each public chain from normalized within-repertoire ranks of inferred template counts. A later analysis computed generation probabilities with a VDJ recombination model fitted to out-of-frame rearrangements, and checked the results against IGoR. In a later analysis, hypergeometric tests were used to score TCR-TCR, TCR-HLA and TCR-CMV co-occurrence, with a repertoire-size bias correction applied to TCR pairs. False discovery rates were estimated in a later analysis by permuting HLA or CMV assignments 20 times. In a later analysis, co-occurring TCRs were grouped with DBSCAN, and TCRdist sequence similarity was added when clustering was performed within HLA-allele-positive subsets. Co-occurrence clustering excluded repertoires with fewer than 30,000 or more than 120,000 public chains, plus five with anomalous nucleotide sharing. TCRdb provides this immuneACCESS table in a form limited to in-frame rearrangements. Some clones are lacking; in checked studies, under half of them reflect an unresolved V gene, and why the rest are absent is not known. The V and J calls and clone size were taken over from that table, and D and trimming were inferred from the DNA. For this sample the table gives approximately 100,000 clones, of which 86% were detected only once. Jointly, the top ten make up roughly 9% of the sample.

The receptor was derived from a man younger than 40 in good health and CMV-seropositive. Sequenced material: PBMCs. The rearranged segments are TRBV7-8 and TRBJ2-7, with the D gene not confidently named. At the DNA level, the sequence is TGTGCCAGCAGCTTGCGGTCCCGGGAGCAGTACTTC. This translates into CASSLRSREQYF.